The 11 T cell receptor beta chains given below trace back to one sample, sequenced in a study of cytomegalovirus exposure and HLA in healthy donors. Primers for the PCR totalled 60 Vbeta and 13 Jbeta. Clones were sequenced by immunoSEQ multiplex PCR, and TCRdb holds only the in-frame ones, with some missing. The sample carries 100,000 to 150,000 clones, under 85% recorded once. Sequenced material: PBMCs. These receptor sequences come from a boy aged 5 to 17 in good health and CMV-seronegative.

This sequence joins TRBV5-5 and TRBJ1-1, with D possibly being TRBD1 (6 bases). In germline, CDR1 is SGHKS, CDR2 YYEKEE (reference sequence). V was trimmed by 5 bases and J by 8 bases, leaving 19 bases between them. The CDR3 contains 14 residues. Here the CDR3 DNA reads TGTGCCAGCAGTTGGACAGCAGCACCTAGGGAAGCTTTCTTT. It codes for CASSWTAAPREAFF.

This clone was counted once. The chain links TRBV5-1 to TRBJ2-1; D is undetermined. CDR3 size: 16 residues. Germline CDR1 and CDR2: SGHRS and YFSETQ. V lost 2 bases to trimming and J lost 1 base, with 13 bases between them. The CDR3 nucleotides read TGCGCCAGCAGCTTTCTGGGCCAGATATCCTACAATGAGCAGTTCTTC. It specifies CASSFLGQISYNEQFF. Full variable domain (rest looked up from reference TRBV5-1 and TRBJ2-1): KAGVTQTPRYLIKTRGQQVTLSCSPISGHRSVSWYQQTPGQGLQFLFEYFSETQRNKGNFPGRFSGRQFSNSRSEMNVSTLELGDSALYLCASSFLGQISYNEQFFGPGTRLTVL.

V usage is TRBV30 and J usage is TRBJ1-4, with 7 bases lining up with TRBD1. The CDR3 extends over 12 amino acids. The ends lost 7 bases at V and 8 bases at J; junction bases unmatched: 7. CDR1 is GTSNPN, CDR2 SVGIG, per germline (reference sequence). The CDR3 reads CASRQGSEKLFF. Written as DNA, the CDR3 is TGTGCCTCACGACAGGGATCCGAAAAACTGTTTTTT.

V usage is TRBV28 and J usage is TRBJ2-7, with 10 bases that match TRBD2. J was trimmed by 3 bases and V by 5 bases; bases with no gene match: 7. This CDR3 comprises 15 residues. Germline V gene data show CDR1 as MDHEN and CDR2 as SYDVKM. CDR3 amino acids: CASSTQREGDYEQYF. In nucleotides, the CDR3 is TGTGCCAGCAGTACCCAGCGGGAGGGGGACTACGAGCAGTACTTC.

J is TRBJ2-2 and V is TRBV9, with 9 bases matching TRBD2. The CDR3 length is 16 residues. V lost 0 bases to trimming and J lost 7 bases; unmatched junction nucleotides: 7. Germline V gene data show CDR1 as SGDLS and CDR2 as YYNGEE. The DNA for the CDR3 is TGTGCCAGCAGCGTAGGTTTAGCGGGGGCTGACGGGGAGCTGTTTTTT. Amino acid sequence: CASSVGLAGADGELFF.

This clone was detected once. The chain links TRBV27 to TRBJ2-7; 8 positions agree with TRBD1. This CDR3 is built from 16 residues. V shed 5 bases and J 7 bases; nucleotides not matched to a gene: 16. Germline CDR1 is MNHEY and CDR2 is SMNVEV (reference sequence). The CDR3: CASSTGDRTYPTEQYF. The CDR3 region has the DNA TGTGCCAGCAGTACGGGGGACAGGACCTACCCTACGGAGCAGTACTTC.

The chain recombines TRBV19 with TRBJ1-5; D may be TRBD1 (5 bases). The V and J ends lost 2 bases and 4 bases respectively, with 12 bases between them. The germline V gene has CDR1 LNHDA and CDR2 SQIVND (reference sequence). The CDR3 has 15 amino acids. CDR3 sequence reads: CASSITGPSNQPQHF. The DNA for the CDR3 is TGTGCCAGTAGTATAACAGGACCCTCAAATCAGCCCCAGCATTTT.

The rearrangement uses TRBV6-4 and TRBJ2-7; maybe TRBD2 (5 bases). This CDR3 has 14 residues. Trimming removed 8 bases at V and 5 bases at J, with 19 bases between. The germline gives CDR1 MRHNA, CDR2 SNTAGT. The CDR3 protein is CASPLGLGRDEQYF. CDR3 nucleotide sequence: TGTGCCAGCCCACTAGGATTGGGTCGGGACGAGCAGTACTTC.

The V and J genes are TRBV6-6 and TRBJ1-2; 7 bases are a match to TRBD1. Germline loops: CDR1 MNHNY, CDR2 SVGAGI (reference sequence). After removal of 5 bases from V and 2 bases from J, the junction contained 5 bases not matched to a gene. This CDR3 comprises 14 residues. The CDR3 region has the DNA TGTGCCAGCAGTACCCAGGGGGTCAACTATGGCTACACCTTC. Translation: CASSTQGVNYGYTF.

The chain carries TRBV10-3 and TRBJ2-3; D is unclear. Germline V lookup: CDR1 ENHRY, CDR2 SYGVKD. The V end was cut by 0 bases, the J end by 0 bases, with 4 bases between. This CDR3 comprises 14 residues. CDR3 in amino acids: CAISESFSTDTQYF. DNA of the CDR3: TGTGCCATCAGTGAGTCCTTCAGCACAGATACGCAGTATTTT.

The chain links TRBV19 to TRBJ1-6; 8 nucleotides line up with TRBD1. The V and J ends lost 2 bases and 8 bases, in that order; junction bases with no gene match: 5. The CDR3 is 15 residues long. Germline CDR1 reads LNHDA; CDR2 reads SQIVND (reference sequence). In nucleotides, the CDR3 is TGTGCCAGTAGTATATTCGACAGGGGCCATTCACCCCTCCACTTT. Amino acids: CASSIFDRGHSPLHF.